The 2 T cell receptor beta chains presented below share a single source sample, sequenced in a study of blood T cell repertoires in COVID-19. Generated by immunoSEQ multiplex PCR, the TCRdb table keeps only in-frame clones and is missing some. The sample lists 2,000 to 3,000 clones; about 85% were seen once. The material sequenced was peripheral blood. The receptor source for this set is a man in his 70s with active COVID-19.

CDR3 residues: CASSLRDSAHYEQYF. CDR3 nucleotide sequence: TGTGCCAGCAGTTTGCGGGACAGTGCACACTACGAGCAGTACTTC. The chain is built from TRBV27 and TRBJ2-7, with D possibly being TRBD1 (7 bases). The CDR3 is 15 amino acids. CDR1 is MNHEY and CDR2 is SMNVEV in the germline V gene (reference sequence). Trimming stripped 3 bases from V and 3 bases from J, with 15 bases between.

The gene calls are TRBV29-1 and TRBJ2-1; 7 bases fit TRBD1. The CDR3 length is 14 residues. The V and J ends lost 6 bases and 3 bases, in that order; junction bases with no gene match: 8. Per the germline V gene, CDR1 is SQVTM and CDR2 is ANQGSEA. The CDR3 loop is CSVNRDRLYNEQFF. CDR3 DNA: TGCAGCGTCAACCGGGACAGACTCTACAATGAGCAGTTCTTC.